This entry features one T cell receptor (beta chain) sequence. Its antigen is as yet unknown. Researchers ran the PCR with 60 Vbeta and 13 Jbeta primers. TCRdb keeps only in-frame clones here, not all; method: immunoSEQ multiplex PCR. Found here are 150,000 to 200,000 clones, around 82% of them singletons; the top ten hold about 1.8%. This sample was included in a study of cytomegalovirus exposure and HLA in healthy donors. Overall study context: Unique TCRs numbering roughly 85 million, obtained from HLA-typed donors, made up an early data release. Findings and limits, study-wide: Associated with HLA alleles at 0.05 false discovery rate in a later analysis were 16,951 TCR beta sequences.

Input material: PBMCs. The receptor's source is a man younger than 30 in good health and CMV-seronegative.

CDR3 in DNA: TGTGCCAGCAGTGACTCGAAAGCGGCTATTTACAATGAGCAGTTCTTC. This sequence encodes CASSDSKAAIYNEQFF. The chain links TRBV6-4 to TRBJ2-1; D is possibly TRBD2 (5 bases). The CDR3 has 16 amino acids. Germline lookup yields CDR1 MRHNA and CDR2 SNTAGT. Trimming pared 0 bases from V and 4 bases from J, leaving 13 bases between.